The rows below give T cell receptor beta chains drawn from one sample of a study of graft-versus-host responses after intestinal transplantation. Sequenced by immunoSEQ multiplex PCR; TCRdb stores in-frame clones only, minus some. This sample has about 7,000 clones, with 30% to 35% found just once. Sequencing was performed on alloreactive CD8+ T cells from a mixed lymphocyte reaction culture, taken before transplantation. These receptors came from a human patient who was an organ donor for intestinal transplantation. The CDR3 runs from the conserved cysteine through the conserved F or W. D genes are given only for firm matches. Size values are once, few and many counts, or a class for expanded clones, and some rows have none.

d_call	v_call	clone_size	j_call	cdr3_nt	cdr3_aa
TRBD1	TRBV5-4	few	TRBJ1-6	TGCGCCAGCAGCCTCCGGGACAGTGGATCACCCCTCCACTTT	CASSLRDSGSPLHF
TRBD1	TRBV19	.	TRBJ2-3	TGTGCCAGTAGTATCCCTCGGACAGGGGCTAGCACAGATACGCAGTATTTT	CASSIPRTGASTDTQYF
.	TRBV6-6	.	TRBJ2-7	TGTGCCAGCAGTTACCGGGACATCTCCTACGAGCAGTACTTC	CASSYRDISYEQYF
.	TRBV6-8	few	TRBJ1-1	TGTGCCAGCAGGTTCCCTCCGGGACACTTGAACACTGAAGCTTTCTTT	CASRFPPGHLNTEAFF
.	TRBV5-8	few	TRBJ1-4	TGTGCCAGCAAAAGGGCTGAAAAACTGTTTTTT	CASKRAEKLFF
.	TRBV27	few	TRBJ1-4	TGTGCCAGCAGTTTATTAAGAGGGGGGGGTGAAAAACTGTTTTTT	CASSLLRGGGEKLFF
.	TRBV25-1	.	TRBJ2-7	TGTGCCAGCAGTGAATTGGGGCCATTCTACGAACAGTACTTC	CASSELGPFYEQYF
.	TRBV7-2	.	TRBJ1-6	TGTGCCAGCAGCTACCTCAGGGGAAACTATAATTCACCCCTCCACTTT	CASSYLRGNYNSPLHF
.	TRBV11-2	few	TRBJ2-7	TGTGCCAGCAGCATCTTCGGTCCCAGTCTGGATGAGCAGTACTTC	CASSIFGPSLDEQYF
.	TRBV9	.	TRBJ1-3	TGTGCCAGCAGCCCGCAGGGTGTGGACTCTGGAAACACCATATATTTT	CASSPQGVDSGNTIYF
.	TRBV19	few	TRBJ2-2	TGTGCCACCAGACTACGGGGAACCGGGGAGCTGTTTTTT	CATRLRGTGELFF
.	TRBV5-1	few	TRBJ1-2	TGCGCCAGCAGCTTGGCAATTGGGATTAGGGGCTACACCTTC	CASSLAIGIRGYTF
.	TRBV6-6	few	TRBJ1-4	TGTGCCAGCAGTTACGGGGGGTGGGAAACTGAAAAACTGTTTTTT	CASSYGGWETEKLFF
.	TRBV9	medium-sized	TRBJ2-7	TGTGCCAGCAGCGTAGGGGCGGGGTTAGCCTACGAGCAGTACTTC	CASSVGAGLAYEQYF
.	TRBV27	few	TRBJ2-3	TGTGCCAGCAGTTTATGGGGTGAGGGAGCCTTGGGAGATACGCAGTATTTT	CASSLWGEGALGDTQYF
.	TRBV7-8	.	TRBJ2-7	TGTGCCAGCAGTTACTTCGGGGGAGGCGAGCAGTACTTC	CASSYFGGGEQYF
TRBD1	TRBV4-3	.	TRBJ2-7	TGCGCCAGCAGCCAAGAATGGACAGGCCCCTACGAGCAGTACTTC	CASSQEWTGPYEQYF
TRBD1	TRBV4-3	few	TRBJ2-3	TGCGCCAGCAGCCAATTGGACAGGTTCACAGATACGCAGTATTTT	CASSQLDRFTDTQYF
.	TRBV4-3	large	TRBJ2-7	TGCGCCAGCAGCCAAGGGGTGCGCTACGAGCAGTACTTC	CASSQGVRYEQYF
TRBD2	TRBV6-6	.	TRBJ2-2	TGTGCCAGCAGCAGACTAGCGGGGGGGCCCGGGGAGCTGTTTTTT	CASSRLAGGPGELFF
TRBD2	TRBV13	once	TRBJ2-1	TGTGCCAGCAGCTTAACCGTGCCTAGCGGTCACTCCTACAATGAGCAGTTCTTC	CASSLTVPSGHSYNEQFF
.	TRBV25-1	.	TRBJ2-5	TGTGCCAGCAGGACTCGTTGGGTGGGAATAGAGACCCAGTACTTC	CASRTRWVGIETQYF
.	TRBV5-8	few	TRBJ1-2	TGTGCCAGCAGCCAGGCCAGGGGCTGGGTGGACTATGGCTACACCTTC	CASSQARGWVDYGYTF
.	TRBV5-6	.	TRBJ2-7	TGTGCCAGCAGTTTCGGGACCGGTCCCTACGAGCAGTACTTC	CASSFGTGPYEQYF
.	TRBV7-9	few	TRBJ1-1	TGTGCCAGCATTGGCCCGTCATCGGGCACTGAAGCTTTCTTT	CASIGPSSGTEAFF
.	TRBV4-2	few	TRBJ2-7	TGTGCCAGCAGCATAGATCCCGGGTACGAGCAGTACTTC	CASSIDPGYEQYF
.	TRBV11-1	few	TRBJ2-7	TGTGCCAGCAGCTCTCCCATGGGAAGAAACTACGAGCAGTACTTC	CASSSPMGRNYEQYF
.	TRBV6-5	.	TRBJ1-2	TGTGCCAGCAGTTTGACAGCTAACTATGGCTACACCTTC	CASSLTANYGYTF
.	TRBV7-3	few	TRBJ1-6	TGTGCCAGCAGCTTTTGGGGGCCTGATAATTCACCCCTCCACTTT	CASSFWGPDNSPLHF
TRBD2	TRBV7-3	.	TRBJ2-3	TGTGCCAGCAGCGTAGGCGGGGGGGCCGGAGATACGCAGTATTTT	CASSVGGGAGDTQYF
.	TRBV5-5	.	TRBJ1-1	TGTGCCAGCAGCTTGTGGAGCCAGAACACTGAAGCTTTCTTT	CASSLWSQNTEAFF
.	TRBV11-3	few	TRBJ2-7	TGTGCCAGCAGTCATTCAACCCGAGGATTTGAGCAGTACTTC	CASSHSTRGFEQYF
.	TRBV7-2	few	TRBJ1-2	TGTGCCAGCAGCTTCTGGACTGATGGCTACACCTTC	CASSFWTDGYTF
TRBD1	TRBV6-9	few	TRBJ1-1	TGTGCCAGCAGTTGGACAGGCGGGGCTGAAGCTTTCTTT	CASSWTGGAEAFF
TRBD2	TRBV5-1	.	TRBJ2-1	TGCGCCAGCAAGGCTGGGACTAGCGGCGACAATGAGCAGTTCTTC	CASKAGTSGDNEQFF
.	TRBV2	medium-sized	TRBJ2-7	TGTGCCAGCAGTGAAACGGACGGGGCTTACGAGCAGTACTTC	CASSETDGAYEQYF
.	TRBV7-8	.	TRBJ1-5	TGTGCCAGCAGCTTAGTACAACTCCCGGGGGGGAAGGGCAATCAGCCCCAGCATTTT	CASSLVQLPGGKGNQPQHF
TRBD2	TRBV5-1	.	TRBJ2-3	TGCGCCAGCAGCTTGACACCGACTAGCGGGGGGGCCAATACGCAGTATTTT	CASSLTPTSGGANTQYF
.	TRBV7-9	few	TRBJ2-3	TGTGCCAGCAGCTTCTTAGGCGGCTCCGGGGATACGCAGTATTTT	CASSFLGGSGDTQYF
.	TRBV10-2	large	TRBJ1-2	TGCGCCAGCAGTGAGTCCTCGGTTAACTATGGCTACACCTTC	CASSESSVNYGYTF
.	TRBV7-8	.	TRBJ1-2	TGTGCCAGCAGCTTACGTGGGAAGACTAACTATGGCTACACCTTC	CASSLRGKTNYGYTF
.	TRBV2	few	TRBJ2-7	TGTGCCAGCCGGGACCCCTATTCCCGCGCGGAGTACTTC	CASRDPYSRAEYF
.	TRBV11-1	.	TRBJ2-7	TGTGCCAGCAGCTTAGAAGCAGGCCCAGGCTACGAGCAGTACTTC	CASSLEAGPGYEQYF